This T cell receptor beta chain stems from a study of blood T cell repertoires in COVID-19. Across the whole study: Samples representing acute and convalescent COVID-19 were sourced from the United States, Italy and Spain.

As processed by the authors: Estimation of nucleated cell counts was performed using reference gene primer amplification. This table comes from immunoSEQ multiplex PCR, and its TCRdb copy is limited to in-frame clones, with some not included. V and J calls and clone size are those listed in that table; D and trimming were worked out from the DNA. The sample holds about 43,000 clones, roughly 90% seen once. The CDR3 has 14 amino acids. Germline CDR1 LNHDA, CDR2 SQIVND (reference sequence). V was cut by 2 bases and J by 3 bases, with 10 bases left in between. Sequencing was carried out using peripheral blood. The receptor was derived from a man aged 55 to 70 with active COVID-19. The chain uses TRBV19 and TRBJ1-2; D is possibly TRBD1 (6 bases). CDR3 loop: CASSINRAYYGYTF. The CDR3 region has the DNA TGTGCCAGTAGTATAAACAGGGCTTACTATGGCTACACCTTC.